This paragraph covers one TCR beta chain sequence. The repertoire was sequenced with immunoSEQ multiplex PCR; TCRdb's copy has only in-frame clones and lacks some. The sample carries some 300,000 clones, 88% recorded once. These data are taken from a study of blood T cell repertoires in COVID-19. Germline-derived CDR1 and CDR2 are SGHDT and YYEEEE. The CDR3 totals 15 residues. J was trimmed by 1 base and V by 4 bases; bases with no gene match: 5. This sequence joins TRBV5-6 and TRBJ2-1, with 7 nucleotides matching TRBD2. The specimen was PBMCs or T cells enriched from blood (not recorded which). This receptor was obtained from an older woman in a cohort exposed to, infected with or recovered from COVID-19 (not recorded which). The CDR3 sequence: CASSPWGGSYNEQFF. As DNA, the CDR3 is TGTGCCAGCAGCCCCTGGGGGGGTTCCTACAATGAGCAGTTCTTC.